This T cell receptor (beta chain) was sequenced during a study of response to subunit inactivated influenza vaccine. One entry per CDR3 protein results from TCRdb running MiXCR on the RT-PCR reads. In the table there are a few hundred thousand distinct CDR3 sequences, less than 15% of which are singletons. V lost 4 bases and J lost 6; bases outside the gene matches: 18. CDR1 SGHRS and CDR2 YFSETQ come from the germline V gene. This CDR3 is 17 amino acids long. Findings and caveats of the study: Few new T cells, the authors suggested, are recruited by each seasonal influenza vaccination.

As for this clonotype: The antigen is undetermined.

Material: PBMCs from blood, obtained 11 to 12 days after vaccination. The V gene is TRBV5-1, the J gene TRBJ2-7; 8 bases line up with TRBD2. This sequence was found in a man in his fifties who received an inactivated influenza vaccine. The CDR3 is CASSPGGDPQGFGEQYF. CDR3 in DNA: TGCGCCAGCAGCCCGGGGGGGGACCCGCAGGGGTTCGGCGAGCAGTACTTC.